Shown below are 26 T cell receptor beta chains from a single sample sequenced in a study of blood T cell repertoires in COVID-19. Sequencing was performed with immunoSEQ multiplex PCR; in TCRdb, only in-frame clones are kept and a portion is missing. This table has 250,000 to 350,000 clones, about 82% appearing once. The specimen was peripheral blood. All receptors derive from a woman between 45 and 65 years old with acute or convalescent COVID-19.

This sequence joins TRBV7-2 and TRBJ2-1; TRBD2 aligns across 9 bases. This CDR3 region has 15 residues. Trimming took 0 bases from V and 7 from J; bases not matched to a gene: 4. The germline gives CDR1 SGHTA, CDR2 FQGNSA. In nucleotides, the CDR3 is TGTGCCAGCAGCTTAGCGGGACTAGCTATGAATGAGCAGTTCTTC. Protein product: CASSLAGLAMNEQFF.

The V and J genes are TRBV2 and TRBJ1-4; D is possibly TRBD1 (5 bases). The CDR3 contains 14 residues. V lost 8 bases and J lost 0, with 10 bases in between. Looked up from germline, CDR1 is SNHLY and CDR2 is FYNNEI. The CDR3 loop is CASERTPTNEKLFF. The CDR3 bases are TGTGCCAGCGAAAGGACACCAACTAATGAAAAACTGTTTTTT.

This rearrangement joins TRBV2 to TRBJ2-3; 12 nucleotides match TRBD2. The CDR3 is made up of 15 amino acids. Germline V CDR1 and CDR2: SNHLY, FYNNEI. Trimming at V came to 3 bases and at J to 6 bases, leaving 4 bases not matched to a gene. The CDR3, as DNA: TGTGCCAGCAGTGATAGACTAGCGGGAGTGGATACGCAGTATTTT. Its protein is CASSDRLAGVDTQYF.

The chain employs TRBV11-3 and TRBJ1-1, with 7 bases identical to TRBD1. The V and J ends lost 4 bases and 8 bases, in that order; junction bases with no gene match: 4. The germline gives CDR1 SGHNT, CDR2 YENEEA. This CDR3 region has 12 residues. The CDR3 spells CASSSQGGEAFF. The DNA for the CDR3 is TGTGCCAGCAGCTCGCAGGGGGGAGAAGCTTTCTTT.

This clone has a handful of counts. The chain carries TRBV2 and TRBJ1-5; weak D call: TRBD1 (5 bases). The CDR3 extends over 14 amino acids. The ends were cut back, 1 base at V and 4 bases at J, with 8 bases in the middle. Germline values: CDR1 SNHLY, CDR2 FYNNEI. The CDR3 nucleotides read TGTGCCAGCAGTGAAGGGGGGAGGAATCAGCCCCAGCATTTT. It codes for CASSEGGRNQPQHF.

The rearrangement uses TRBV15 and TRBJ1-1; 9 bases agree with TRBD1. V shed 0 bases, J shed 6 bases, and the junction held 2 bases outside the gene matches. This CDR3 region has 14 residues. CDR1 is LNHNV and CDR2 is YYDKDF in the germline V gene (reference sequence). CDR3 nucleotides: TGTGCCACCAGCAGAGAACAGGGGGCGCCTGAAGCTTTCTTT. Amino acid sequence: CATSREQGAPEAFF.

The V gene is TRBV11-3, the J gene TRBJ2-5; maybe TRBD1 (6 bases). The CDR3 length is 13 residues. V shed 6 bases and J shed 5 bases, with 13 bases lying between them. In germline, CDR1 is SGHNT, CDR2 YENEEA. In DNA, the CDR3 is TGTGCCAGCAGTTCACAGGGTGGGGAGACCCAGTACTTC. As protein: CASSSQGGETQYF.

The chain has TRBV4-2 and TRBJ2-3; TRBD2 aligns across 10 bases. Germline CDR1 reads LGHNA; CDR2 reads YNFKEQ. The CDR3 consists of 16 residues. The J segment lost 4 bases and the V segment lost 0 bases, leaving 4 bases of the junction unmatched. Here the CDR3 reads CASSQDTSGTPDTQYF. For the CDR3, the DNA is TGTGCCAGCAGCCAAGATACTAGCGGGACCCCAGATACGCAGTATTTT.

The chain recombines TRBV7-8 with TRBJ2-2; TRBD2 might be the D (5 bases). Germline CDR1 SGHVS, CDR2 FQNEAQ. Trimming removed 5 bases at V and 1 base at J, with 14 bases between. The CDR3 is 16 amino acids. CDR3 DNA: TGTGCCAGCAGCCCGGCACGGGGAGAGAACACCGGGGAGCTGTTTTTT. Amino acid sequence: CASSPARGENTGELFF.

The chain recombines TRBV9 with TRBJ2-1, with 13 bases fitting TRBD2. CDR1 and CDR2 (germline): SGDLS, YYNGEE. CDR3 length: 16 amino acids. Losses at the gene ends were 0 bases for V and 6 bases for J; bases not matched to a gene: 3. CDR3 DNA: TGTGCCAGCAGCGTAGACGGACTAGCGGGAGCCAATGAGCAGTTCTTC. Its translation: CASSVDGLAGANEQFF.

This clone was counted between two and nine times. This sequence joins TRBV5-8 and TRBJ1-4; TRBD1 matches at 8 bases. Germline V gene lookup returns CDR1 SGHTS and CDR2 YDEGEE. With 4 bases clipped from V and 8 bases from J, the junction kept 4 bases outside the gene matches. This CDR3 is 13 amino acids long. CDR3: CASSRQGSEKLFF. The DNA for the CDR3 is TGTGCCAGCAGCAGACAGGGGAGCGAAAAACTGTTTTTT.

The chain recombines TRBV28 with TRBJ1-1, with D uncertain. The germline V gene has CDR1 MDHEN and CDR2 SYDVKM. The ends were cut back, 5 bases at V and 0 bases at J, with 13 bases in the middle. This CDR3 spans 15 amino acids. The CDR3 loop is CASSPLNSMNTEAFF. DNA of the CDR3: TGTGCCAGCAGTCCCCTAAACTCCATGAACACTGAAGCTTTCTTT.

About this clone itself: Relative to the germline gene, one junction end is altered; a read error may explain this. The J gene is TRBJ2-5, the V gene TRBV7-9; 12 bases are a match to TRBD1. The CDR3 spans 14 residues. CDR1 and CDR2 (germline): SEHNR, FQNEAQ (reference sequence). The CDR3 DNA follows: TGCAGATCCGGGGACAGGGGGCCCCAAGAGACCCAGTACTTC. Translated, it gives CRSGDRGPQETQYF.

This chain connects TRBV9 to TRBJ2-3; possibly TRBD2 for D (6 bases). Trimming took off 0 bases at V and 0 bases at J, with 17 bases between the two ends. CDR1 and CDR2 from the germline V gene are SGDLS and YYNGEE. This CDR3 has 18 residues. The CDR3 DNA reads TGTGCCAGCAGCGTAGACGGGGGAAGCGGTGTAAGCACAGATACGCAGTATTTT. Its translation is CASSVDGGSGVSTDTQYF. The full variable domain, in which reference TRBV9 and TRBJ2-3 provide the parts outside the CDR3, is DSGVTQTPKHLITATGQRVTLRCSPRSGDLSVYWYQQSLDQGLQFLIQYYNGEERAKGNILERFSAQQFPDLHSELNLSSLELGDSALYFCASSVDGGSGVSTDTQYFGPGTRLTVL.

This chain uses TRBV5-8 with TRBJ2-7; D call uncertain. CDR3 size: 14 residues. V was trimmed by 1 base and J by 0 bases, leaving 8 bases between them. CDR1 SGHTS and CDR2 YDEGEE come from the germline V gene. The CDR3 sequence: CASSLWLDSYEQYF. CDR3 DNA: TGTGCCAGCAGCTTGTGGCTTGACTCCTACGAGCAGTACTTC.

This clone has a handful of counts. This chain uses TRBV28 with TRBJ2-4; 7 bases are shared with TRBD2. The CDR3 totals 17 residues. The germline CDR1 and CDR2 sequences are MDHEN and SYDVKM. J gave up 0 bases and V 1 base, and 6 bases lay outside the gene matches. CDR3: CASSLFGTTLAKNIQYF. The CDR3 nucleotides read TGTGCCAGCAGTTTATTCGGGACTACTTTAGCCAAAAACATTCAGTACTTC.

By sample fraction, this clone is medium-sized. The CDR3 region is CASSVEVAGPRTDTQYF. For the CDR3, the DNA is TGTGCCAGCAGCGTAGAGGTAGCGGGTCCTAGAACAGATACGCAGTATTTT. The chain employs TRBV9 and TRBJ2-3; 7 bases align to TRBD2. The CDR3 loop spans 17 amino acids. Germline lookup yields CDR1 SGDLS and CDR2 YYNGEE. The V segment lost 0 bases and the J segment 3 bases; nucleotides outside the gene matches: 10. Full variable domain (outside the CDR3, taken from reference TRBV9 and TRBJ2-3): DSGVTQTPKHLITATGQRVTLRCSPRSGDLSVYWYQQSLDQGLQFLIQYYNGEERAKGNILERFSAQQFPDLHSELNLSSLELGDSALYFCASSVEVAGPRTDTQYFGPGTRLTVL.

The V gene is TRBV5-4, the J gene TRBJ2-5; 9 positions agree with TRBD2. The CDR3 totals 15 residues. Per germline, CDR1 SGHNT and CDR2 YYREEE (reference sequence). J was trimmed by 5 bases and V by 0 bases; bases with no gene match: 5. CDR3 bases: TGTGCCAGCAGCTTGGTAGCGGGAGTTTTGGAGACCCAGTACTTC. Translated, it gives CASSLVAGVLETQYF. Full variable domain (rest looked up from reference TRBV5-4 and TRBJ2-5): ETGVTQSPTHLIKTRGQQVTLRCSSQSGHNTVSWYQQALGQGPQFIFQYYREEENGRGNFPPRFSGLQFPNYSSELNVNALELDDSALYLCASSLVAGVLETQYFGPGTRLLVL.

The J gene is TRBJ2-2, the V gene TRBV28; D unresolved. Germline V gives CDR1 MDHEN, CDR2 SYDVKM. The CDR3 contains 15 residues. V lost 3 bases to trimming and J lost 3 bases, with 11 bases between them. The CDR3 DNA sequence: TGTGCCAGCAGTTTCCCCGACTTGTACACCGGGGAGCTGTTTTTT. Protein product: CASSFPDLYTGELFF.

The V call is TRBV5-3, the J call TRBJ2-7; no definite D call. TRBV5-3 is an ORF, and what it does is uncertain. V gave up 4 bases and J gave up 3 bases, with 5 bases separating them. This CDR3 is built from 11 residues. The CDR3 sequence is CARSTCYEQYF. The CDR3 coding sequence is TGTGCCAGAAGCACATGCTACGAGCAGTACTTC.

Only one count was recorded for this clone. The CDR3 coding sequence is TGCAGCGTAAAACTGATTAGCGGGAGTGCGTACGAGCAGTACTTC. This gives the protein CSVKLISGSAYEQYF. The chain is built from TRBV29-1 and TRBJ2-7, with 9 nucleotides matching TRBD2. V gave up 6 bases and J gave up 4 bases; unmatched junction bases: 13. CDR1 SQVTM and CDR2 ANQGSEA come from the germline V gene. The CDR3 length is 15 residues.

This chain links TRBV5-1 with TRBJ2-3; 8 nucleotides agree with TRBD2. This CDR3 spans 17 amino acids. V dropped 4 bases and J dropped 4; count of bases not matched to a gene: 14. Germline V gene sequence: CDR1 SGHRS, CDR2 YFSETQ. The CDR3 region is CASSGTSGGGISDTQYF. DNA for the CDR3: TGCGCCAGCAGCGGAACTAGCGGAGGGGGGATCTCAGATACGCAGTATTTT.

Points on this clone: At the DNA level, this CDR3 is encoded by other sequences in the same sample as well. V is TRBV9 and J is TRBJ2-1; D is perhaps TRBD2 (6 bases). Germline assignment: CDR1 SGDLS and CDR2 YYNGEE. The CDR3 runs 15 residues. Trimming removed 1 base from V and 0 bases from J, with 8 bases in between. The CDR3 sequence is CASSVLGGSYNEQFF. CDR3 coding DNA: TGTGCCAGCAGCGTATTGGGGGGCTCCTACAATGAGCAGTTCTTC.

The chain joins TRBV13 to TRBJ2-6, with a weak D call TRBD1 (6 bases). The V gene lost 5 bases and the J gene lost 1 base, with 12 bases spanning the gap. The CDR3 is made up of 16 amino acids. Germline V gene sequence: CDR1 PRHDT, CDR2 FYEKMQ (reference sequence). CDR3 sequence reads: CASSPTGLSGANVLTF. CDR3 nucleotides: TGTGCCAGCAGCCCCACAGGGCTTTCTGGGGCCAACGTCCTGACTTTC.

The V and J genes are TRBV2 and TRBJ1-5; TRBD1 aligns across 7 bases. This CDR3 region has 16 residues. J gave up 6 bases and V 4 bases, and 12 bases lay outside the gene matches. CDR1 is SNHLY, CDR2 FYNNEI, per germline. The CDR3 DNA reads TGTGCCAGCAGTGGGCCCACAGGGGCGAGCGGTCAGCCCCAGCATTTT. Its translation: CASSGPTGASGQPQHF.

The table lists this clone with a count of one. The chain employs TRBV6-1 and TRBJ2-5; perhaps TRBD1 as D (6 bases). Germline V gene sequence: CDR1 MNHNS, CDR2 SASEGT. The ends were cut back, 2 bases at V and 3 bases at J, with 7 bases in the middle. The CDR3 is 13 residues long. This CDR3 reads CASSEHREETQYF. The CDR3 nucleotides are TGTGCCAGCAGTGAACACAGGGAAGAGACCCAGTACTTC.